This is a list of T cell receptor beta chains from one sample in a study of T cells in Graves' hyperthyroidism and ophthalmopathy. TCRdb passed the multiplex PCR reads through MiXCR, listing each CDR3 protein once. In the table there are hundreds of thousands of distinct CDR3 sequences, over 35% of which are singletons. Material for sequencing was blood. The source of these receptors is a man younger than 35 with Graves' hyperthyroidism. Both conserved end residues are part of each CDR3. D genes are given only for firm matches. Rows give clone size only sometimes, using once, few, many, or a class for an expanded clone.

CDR3nt: TGTGCCAGCAGTACGGTATTCGGGGCCCTAAACACTGAAGCTTTCTTT; CDR3aa: CASSTVFGALNTEAFF; j_gene: TRBJ1-1; d_gene: -; v_gene: TRBV25-1; abundance: -
CDR3nt: TGTGTCCACAGGGAAAACGGGGGGACTGAAGCTTTCTTT; CDR3aa: CVHRENGGTEAFF; j_gene: TRBJ1-1; d_gene: -; v_gene: TRBV2; abundance: -
CDR3nt: TGTGCCAGCAGCCAAGCGGGAGGAGGAGGTCAGCCCCAGCATTTT; CDR3aa: CASSQAGGGGQPQHF; j_gene: TRBJ1-5; d_gene: -; v_gene: TRBV7-9; abundance: -
CDR3nt: TGTGCCAGCAGCACGGGTCAGCAATTCGATAATTCACCCCTCCACTTT; CDR3aa: CASSTGQQFDNSPLHF; j_gene: TRBJ1-6; d_gene: -; v_gene: TRBV6-5; abundance: -
CDR3nt: TGTGCCAGCAGTCGATCCCGGGACAGTGGCATGAACACTGAAGCTTTCTTT; CDR3aa: CASSRSRDSGMNTEAFF; j_gene: TRBJ1-1; d_gene: TRBD1; v_gene: TRBV12-3/TRBV12-4; abundance: -
CDR3nt: TGCAGTGTAAGGGGGACAGGTGGCTCTGGGGCCAACGTCCTGACTTTC; CDR3aa: CSVRGTGGSGANVLTF; j_gene: TRBJ2-6; d_gene: TRBD1; v_gene: TRBV20-1; abundance: -
CDR3nt: TGTGCCACCAGTGGGACAGGGGTCTCTGGGGCCAACGTCCTGACTTTC; CDR3aa: CATSGTGVSGANVLTF; j_gene: TRBJ2-6; d_gene: TRBD1; v_gene: TRBV24-1; abundance: -
CDR3nt: TGCAGCGTTGGCGTTAGCGGGACCGACACCGGGGAGCTGTTTTTT; CDR3aa: CSVGVSGTDTGELFF; j_gene: TRBJ2-2; d_gene: TRBD2; v_gene: TRBV29-1; abundance: many
CDR3nt: TGTGCCAGCCAGGGACCGGGTGGCTACACCTTC; CDR3aa: CASQGPGGYTF; j_gene: TRBJ1-2; d_gene: -; v_gene: TRBV10-3; abundance: many
CDR3nt: TGTGCCAGCAGCGAGACAGGGGTCACTGAAGCTTTCTTT; CDR3aa: CASSETGVTEAFF; j_gene: TRBJ1-1; d_gene: TRBD1; v_gene: TRBV25-1; abundance: -
CDR3nt: TGTGCCAGCAGCTCGGGACTGCTCAATCAGCCCCAGCATTTT; CDR3aa: CASSSGLLNQPQHF; j_gene: TRBJ1-5; d_gene: -; v_gene: TRBV12-3/TRBV12-4; abundance: many
CDR3nt: TGTGCCAGCAGTTTGGGGTATCAAAGGCGCGAGCAGTACTTC; CDR3aa: CASSLGYQRREQYF; j_gene: TRBJ2-7; d_gene: -; v_gene: TRBV7-8; abundance: -
CDR3nt: TGTGCTACGGCAGGGCTTAACTATGGCTACACCTTC; CDR3aa: CATAGLNYGYTF; j_gene: TRBJ1-2; d_gene: -; v_gene: TRBV2; abundance: many
CDR3nt: TGTGCCAGCAGTCGACCCGGGACTACCCTCTACGAGCAGTACTTC; CDR3aa: CASSRPGTTLYEQYF; j_gene: TRBJ2-7; d_gene: TRBD2; v_gene: TRBV12-3/TRBV12-4; abundance: few
CDR3nt: TGTGCCAGCACCTTGTCCCTAGGGGGATGGACTGAAGCTTTCTTT; CDR3aa: CASTLSLGGWTEAFF; j_gene: TRBJ1-1; d_gene: -; v_gene: TRBV7-9; abundance: many
CDR3nt: TGTGCCACCAGCAGGCCCGGGACAGGGGGCACCGGGGAGCTGTTTTTT; CDR3aa: CATSRPGTGGTGELFF; j_gene: TRBJ2-2; d_gene: TRBD1; v_gene: TRBV15; abundance: few
CDR3nt: TGTGCCAGCACCACTAGTGTTAGCTCCTACGAGCAGTACTTC; CDR3aa: CASTTSVSSYEQYF; j_gene: TRBJ2-7; d_gene: -; v_gene: TRBV7-9; abundance: once
CDR3nt: TGCGCCAGCAGTGTCGACAGGTTAATAGTCGGGACCGGGGAGCTGTTTTTT; CDR3aa: CASSVDRLIVGTGELFF; j_gene: TRBJ2-2; d_gene: -; v_gene: TRBV10-1; abundance: -
CDR3nt: TGCAGTGCCCCCGAGGGGGGAATCGAGACCCAGTACTTC; CDR3aa: CSAPEGGIETQYF; j_gene: TRBJ2-5; d_gene: -; v_gene: TRBV20-1; abundance: many
CDR3nt: TGTGCCAGCAGCCCCGGGTCAGTTAACACTGAAGCTTTCTTT; CDR3aa: CASSPGSVNTEAFF; j_gene: TRBJ1-1; d_gene: -; v_gene: TRBV11-2; abundance: few
CDR3nt: TGTGCCAGCAGCGCGCCCCGGACTGTCGGAAAAAAGGGGGAGCAGTACTTC; CDR3aa: CASSAPRTVGKKGEQYF; j_gene: TRBJ2-7; d_gene: -; v_gene: TRBV9; abundance: -
CDR3nt: TGCGCCAGCAGCCCAAAGACAGGGAATGTAGACGCTTTCTTT; CDR3aa: CASSPKTGNVDAFF; j_gene: TRBJ1-1; d_gene: TRBD1; v_gene: TRBV4-1; abundance: -
CDR3nt: TGTGCCAGCAGCCAAGAACCCCGCCGGGCTACAAACTACGAGCAGTACTTC; CDR3aa: CASSQEPRRATNYEQYF; j_gene: TRBJ2-7; d_gene: -; v_gene: TRBV4-2; abundance: -
CDR3nt: TGTGCCACCTCGGGCTCCTCCTACGAGCAGTACTTC; CDR3aa: CATSGSSYEQYF; j_gene: TRBJ2-7; d_gene: -; v_gene: TRBV7-9; abundance: many
CDR3nt: TGTGCCAGCAGCGGGCTATCGGGGTCTAACAATGAGCAGTTCTTC; CDR3aa: CASSGLSGSNNEQFF; j_gene: TRBJ2-1; d_gene: -; v_gene: TRBV7-2; abundance: -
CDR3nt: TGTGCCAGCAGCTTATCGGCCGGTACCTACGAGCAGTACTTC; CDR3aa: CASSLSAGTYEQYF; j_gene: TRBJ2-7; d_gene: -; v_gene: TRBV7-8; abundance: many
CDR3nt: TGTGCCGAGGGGGGGGACGCGCAGTTCGGGGAGCTGTTTTTT; CDR3aa: CAEGGDAQFGELFF; j_gene: TRBJ2-2; d_gene: -; v_gene: TRBV6-6; abundance: many
CDR3nt: TGTGCCATCAGTTACGAAAGGGAGGGAGGCGAGCAGTACTTC; CDR3aa: CAISYEREGGEQYF; j_gene: TRBJ2-7; d_gene: TRBD2; v_gene: TRBV10-3; abundance: -
CDR3nt: TGTGCCAGCAGCTCCAGGGGGACCCAGGGTCAGCCCCAGCATTTT; CDR3aa: CASSSRGTQGQPQHF; j_gene: TRBJ1-5; d_gene: TRBD1; v_gene: TRBV7-2; abundance: few
CDR3nt: TGCAGCGGTGTAGGGGGAATGAACACTGAAGCTTTCTTT; CDR3aa: CSGVGGMNTEAFF; j_gene: TRBJ1-1; d_gene: -; v_gene: TRBV29-1; abundance: many
CDR3nt: TGCAGTGCTAGTTTTCCTTTCCGGGCCCAAGAGACCCAGTACTTC; CDR3aa: CSASFPFRAQETQYF; j_gene: TRBJ2-5; d_gene: -; v_gene: TRBV20-1; abundance: -
CDR3nt: TGTGCTAGCAGCCCAAGGGCGGGAGGAACAGATACGCAGTATTTT; CDR3aa: CASSPRAGGTDTQYF; j_gene: TRBJ2-3; d_gene: TRBD2; v_gene: TRBV7-7; abundance: once